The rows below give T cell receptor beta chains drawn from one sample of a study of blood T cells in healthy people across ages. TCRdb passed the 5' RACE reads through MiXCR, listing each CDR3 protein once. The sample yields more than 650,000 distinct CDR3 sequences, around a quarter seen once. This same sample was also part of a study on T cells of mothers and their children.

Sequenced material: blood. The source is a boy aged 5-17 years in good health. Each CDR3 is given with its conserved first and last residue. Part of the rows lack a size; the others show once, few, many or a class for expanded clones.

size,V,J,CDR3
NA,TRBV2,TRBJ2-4,CASSEEGGLNIQYF
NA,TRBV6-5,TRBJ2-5,CASSYGQVPETQYF
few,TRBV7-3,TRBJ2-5,CASSPRLGSETQYF
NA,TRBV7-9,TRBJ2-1,CASSSFLAYGNEQFF
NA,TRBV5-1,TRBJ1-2,CASTWDRAIYGYTF
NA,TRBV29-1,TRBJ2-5,CSARSSDQETQYF
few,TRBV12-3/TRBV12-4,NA,CASSFVTGLNEQYF
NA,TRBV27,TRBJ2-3,CASSSQGAGTDTQYF
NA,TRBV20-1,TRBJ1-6,CSASKGQYNSPLHF
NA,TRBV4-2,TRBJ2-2,CASSQVLETGELFF
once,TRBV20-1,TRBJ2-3,CSASTSVGTDTQYF
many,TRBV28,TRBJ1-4,CASSSLGTGDQTNEKLFF
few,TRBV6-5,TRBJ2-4,CASSLGSLAKNIQYF
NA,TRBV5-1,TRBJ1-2,CASSLIGADGYTF
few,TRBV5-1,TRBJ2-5,CASSSGTSGGAQYF
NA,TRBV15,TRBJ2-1,CATSRDRRGMNDEQFF
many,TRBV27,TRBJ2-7,CASSWGGSYEQYF
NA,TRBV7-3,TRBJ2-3,CASSKRPGPAGDTQYF
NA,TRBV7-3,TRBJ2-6,CASSPNPGPLVSGANVLTF
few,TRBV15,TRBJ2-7,CATSRSQGRGTYEQYF
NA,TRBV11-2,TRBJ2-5,CASSLPGTQQETQYF
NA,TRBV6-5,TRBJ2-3,CASSLTSGGADGTDTQYF
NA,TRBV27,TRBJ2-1,CASSFRRFGNEQFF
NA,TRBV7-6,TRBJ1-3,CASSLSLAGNTIYF
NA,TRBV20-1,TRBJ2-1,CSPLTFSYNEQFF
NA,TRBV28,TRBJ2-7,CASSLRGAHEQYF
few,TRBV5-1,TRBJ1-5,CASSFSGGLGQPQHF
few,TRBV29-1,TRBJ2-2,CSTGQATGELFF
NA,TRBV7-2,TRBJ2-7,CASSLDPIASYEQYF
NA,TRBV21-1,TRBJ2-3,CASSKWITDTQYF
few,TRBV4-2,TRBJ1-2,CASTQVVGLGSRGYTF
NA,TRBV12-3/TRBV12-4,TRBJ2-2,CASGSESLDTGELFF
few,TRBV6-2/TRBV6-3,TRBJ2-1,CASSDLAADSYNEQFF
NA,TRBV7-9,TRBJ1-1,CASSSGKGATEAFF
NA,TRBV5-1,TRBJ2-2,CASSLTSGLIGAGELFF
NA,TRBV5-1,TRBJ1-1,CASSFTEPNTEAFF
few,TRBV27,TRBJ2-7,CASSKGGSSYEQYF
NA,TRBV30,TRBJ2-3,CAWSVHGGPTDTQYF
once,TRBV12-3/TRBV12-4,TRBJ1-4,CASSLSGHTLFF
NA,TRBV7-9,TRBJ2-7,CASSLGAGLDSYEQYF
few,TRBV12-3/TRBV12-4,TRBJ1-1,CASSSQSNTEAFF
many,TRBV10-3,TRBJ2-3,CAIRNTDTQYF
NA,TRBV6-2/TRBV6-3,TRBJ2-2,CASSYSGAANTGELFF
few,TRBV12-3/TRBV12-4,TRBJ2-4,CASSFLLGSGTVKNIQYF
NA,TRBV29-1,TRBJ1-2,CSVSSGTGKEYGYTF
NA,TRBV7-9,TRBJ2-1,CASSSGQGATYNEQFF
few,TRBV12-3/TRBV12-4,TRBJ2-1,CASRTGLAGGPPYNEQFF
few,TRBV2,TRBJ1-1,CASGIDKGTGNTEAFF
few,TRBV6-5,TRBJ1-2,CASRTGGGYYGYTF
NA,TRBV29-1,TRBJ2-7,CSMTSPGSYEQYF
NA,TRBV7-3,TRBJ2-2,CASSPQGGDNTGELFF
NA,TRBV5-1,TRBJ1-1,CASSATGKPEAFF
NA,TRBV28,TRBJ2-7,CAARGGAYEQYF
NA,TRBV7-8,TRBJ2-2,CASSFWRLAGPEELFF
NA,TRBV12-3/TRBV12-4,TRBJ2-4,CASSHRQGSKNIQYF
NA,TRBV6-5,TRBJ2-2,CASSSTSGGATGELFF
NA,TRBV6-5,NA,CASSPTVDGAYEQYF
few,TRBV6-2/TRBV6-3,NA,CASRSAQESRSEQFF
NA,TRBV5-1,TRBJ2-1,CASSLRPRDRGNEQFF
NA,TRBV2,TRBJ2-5,CASALTPSEETQYF